The T cell receptor (beta chain) under discussion was sequenced for a study of blood T cell repertoires in COVID-19 (dated by TCRdb to the early 2020s). Regarding the complete study: The collaborator samples originated in the United States, Italy and Spain and spanned the acute and convalescent phases of COVID-19. The material from the prospective study consisted of cDNA or gDNA derived from T cells, B-cell-depleted T cells, or PBMCs. Deeply sampled blood TCRbeta repertoires from subjects exposed to, actively infected with, or recovered from COVID-19 were included in the dataset. Where available, HLA class I and class II types were obtained from metadata supplied by the sample provider rather than from assay-based typing. Sample metadata almost always included a de-identified subject ID, COVID-19 status, age in years and sex. The repertoires were released in a freely available public database intended as a resource for research on the immune response to SARS-CoV-2. The samples were drawn from the first 160 participants of the ongoing ImmuneRACE study and from roughly 1,300 subjects provided by 6 global collaborators. The paper as a whole reports these results and caveats: The amount of clinical and demographic metadata varied by source and participant and was provided uncurated.

The germline V gene encodes CDR1 KGHSH and CDR2 LQKENI. V loses 4 bases at its end and J loses 2 bases; junction bases beyond the gene matches: 5. The CDR3, from cysteine to phenylalanine, totals 16 residues. Only CDR3 DNA is held: 48 bases, read in frame from base 1. This clone turned up a few times. Its antigen is currently not known. Per-base quality was not reported, and no clone a single base away is much larger than it. TCRbeta CDR3 regions were amplified from genomic DNA by means of the immunoSEQ Assay, a bias-controlled multiplex PCR. The authors processed their data as follows. Nucleated cell counts per sample were estimated from amplification of reference gene primers within the assay. To quantify the absolute abundance of each unique TCRbeta CDR3 rearrangement, sequence reads were collapsed and filtered. Productive Simpson clonality was computed per sample as the square root of Simpson's diversity index over productive rearrangements. TCRdb retrieved this table from immuneACCESS and kept in-frame rearrangements only. Not all clones are present; in checked studies, unresolved V genes account for under half, and no reason is known for the remainder. V, J and clone size derive from that table, while D and trimming were established from the DNA sequence. The sample records some 250,000 clones, 70% to 90% of which are singletons. The ten largest clones add up to about 12% of the sample.

One collaborating source in Seattle enrolled patients during active infection and followed them longitudinally through the course of disease. The collaborating institutions used their own protocols to collect whole blood in K2EDTA tubes. Collaborator samples were shipped for TCRbeta analysis as frozen whole blood, isolated PBMCs, or DNA extracted from either sample type. Source material: peripheral blood. The chain is made from TRBV18 and TRBJ2-3, and TRBD2 aligns with 11 junction nucleotides. This TCR was recovered from a woman younger than 45 with COVID-19, enrolled during active disease. The CDR3 is CASSHRSGGDTDTQYF. At the DNA level, the sequence is TGTGCCAGCTCACACCGTAGCGGGGGGGACACAGATACGCAGTATTTT.